This T cell receptor (beta chain) was obtained from a study of OX40 agonist ivuxolimab in advanced cancers. Study-wide context: Of the participants, 35% to 50% had some prior anti-PD-1, anti-PD-L1 or anti-CTLA-4 therapy, which was allowed.

Sequenced by immunoSEQ multiplex PCR; TCRdb stores in-frame clones only, minus some. The table has 25,000 to 30,000 clones, about 90% seen once; the top ten hold roughly 15%. The CDR3 is 15 amino acids. Germline lookup yields CDR1 SGHRS and CDR2 YFSETQ. Trimming cost V 1 base and J 7 bases; bases outside gene matches: 5. Exclusion applied to patients with autoimmune disease history or systemic immunosuppression. This sequence was found in an adult with an advanced solid tumor such as melanoma, head and neck, liver or kidney cancer. The chain is built from TRBV5-1 and TRBJ1-6; 7 bases line up with TRBD1. This sample comprised CD4+ or CD8+ T cells sorted from blood, obtained in a trial of the OX40 agonist ivuxolimab. CDR3 bases: TGCGCCAGCAGCTTGACCGGGACAGAGAATTCACCCCTCCACTTT. The encoded protein is CASSLTGTENSPLHF.